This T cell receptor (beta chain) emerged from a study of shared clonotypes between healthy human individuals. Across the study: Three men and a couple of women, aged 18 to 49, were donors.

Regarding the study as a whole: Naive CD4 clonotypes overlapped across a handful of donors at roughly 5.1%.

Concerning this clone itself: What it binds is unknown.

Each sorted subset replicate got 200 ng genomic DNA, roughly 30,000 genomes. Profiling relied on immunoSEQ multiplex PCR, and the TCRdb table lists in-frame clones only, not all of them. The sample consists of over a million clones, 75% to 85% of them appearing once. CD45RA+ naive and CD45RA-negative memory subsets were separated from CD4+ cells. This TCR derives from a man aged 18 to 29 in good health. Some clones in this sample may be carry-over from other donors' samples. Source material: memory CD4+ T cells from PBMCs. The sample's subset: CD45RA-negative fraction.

The CDR3, as DNA: TGTGCCAGCAGTTTATTAGGTGGCCGTCAGGTCCCTGAAGCTTTCTTT. Translated, it gives CASSLLGGRQVPEAFF. The V and J genes are TRBV27 and TRBJ1-1; D call uncertain. Per germline, CDR1 MNHEY and CDR2 SMNVEV (reference sequence). Deletions cut 1 base from V and 6 bases from J, with 18 bases between. There are 16 residues in the CDR3.